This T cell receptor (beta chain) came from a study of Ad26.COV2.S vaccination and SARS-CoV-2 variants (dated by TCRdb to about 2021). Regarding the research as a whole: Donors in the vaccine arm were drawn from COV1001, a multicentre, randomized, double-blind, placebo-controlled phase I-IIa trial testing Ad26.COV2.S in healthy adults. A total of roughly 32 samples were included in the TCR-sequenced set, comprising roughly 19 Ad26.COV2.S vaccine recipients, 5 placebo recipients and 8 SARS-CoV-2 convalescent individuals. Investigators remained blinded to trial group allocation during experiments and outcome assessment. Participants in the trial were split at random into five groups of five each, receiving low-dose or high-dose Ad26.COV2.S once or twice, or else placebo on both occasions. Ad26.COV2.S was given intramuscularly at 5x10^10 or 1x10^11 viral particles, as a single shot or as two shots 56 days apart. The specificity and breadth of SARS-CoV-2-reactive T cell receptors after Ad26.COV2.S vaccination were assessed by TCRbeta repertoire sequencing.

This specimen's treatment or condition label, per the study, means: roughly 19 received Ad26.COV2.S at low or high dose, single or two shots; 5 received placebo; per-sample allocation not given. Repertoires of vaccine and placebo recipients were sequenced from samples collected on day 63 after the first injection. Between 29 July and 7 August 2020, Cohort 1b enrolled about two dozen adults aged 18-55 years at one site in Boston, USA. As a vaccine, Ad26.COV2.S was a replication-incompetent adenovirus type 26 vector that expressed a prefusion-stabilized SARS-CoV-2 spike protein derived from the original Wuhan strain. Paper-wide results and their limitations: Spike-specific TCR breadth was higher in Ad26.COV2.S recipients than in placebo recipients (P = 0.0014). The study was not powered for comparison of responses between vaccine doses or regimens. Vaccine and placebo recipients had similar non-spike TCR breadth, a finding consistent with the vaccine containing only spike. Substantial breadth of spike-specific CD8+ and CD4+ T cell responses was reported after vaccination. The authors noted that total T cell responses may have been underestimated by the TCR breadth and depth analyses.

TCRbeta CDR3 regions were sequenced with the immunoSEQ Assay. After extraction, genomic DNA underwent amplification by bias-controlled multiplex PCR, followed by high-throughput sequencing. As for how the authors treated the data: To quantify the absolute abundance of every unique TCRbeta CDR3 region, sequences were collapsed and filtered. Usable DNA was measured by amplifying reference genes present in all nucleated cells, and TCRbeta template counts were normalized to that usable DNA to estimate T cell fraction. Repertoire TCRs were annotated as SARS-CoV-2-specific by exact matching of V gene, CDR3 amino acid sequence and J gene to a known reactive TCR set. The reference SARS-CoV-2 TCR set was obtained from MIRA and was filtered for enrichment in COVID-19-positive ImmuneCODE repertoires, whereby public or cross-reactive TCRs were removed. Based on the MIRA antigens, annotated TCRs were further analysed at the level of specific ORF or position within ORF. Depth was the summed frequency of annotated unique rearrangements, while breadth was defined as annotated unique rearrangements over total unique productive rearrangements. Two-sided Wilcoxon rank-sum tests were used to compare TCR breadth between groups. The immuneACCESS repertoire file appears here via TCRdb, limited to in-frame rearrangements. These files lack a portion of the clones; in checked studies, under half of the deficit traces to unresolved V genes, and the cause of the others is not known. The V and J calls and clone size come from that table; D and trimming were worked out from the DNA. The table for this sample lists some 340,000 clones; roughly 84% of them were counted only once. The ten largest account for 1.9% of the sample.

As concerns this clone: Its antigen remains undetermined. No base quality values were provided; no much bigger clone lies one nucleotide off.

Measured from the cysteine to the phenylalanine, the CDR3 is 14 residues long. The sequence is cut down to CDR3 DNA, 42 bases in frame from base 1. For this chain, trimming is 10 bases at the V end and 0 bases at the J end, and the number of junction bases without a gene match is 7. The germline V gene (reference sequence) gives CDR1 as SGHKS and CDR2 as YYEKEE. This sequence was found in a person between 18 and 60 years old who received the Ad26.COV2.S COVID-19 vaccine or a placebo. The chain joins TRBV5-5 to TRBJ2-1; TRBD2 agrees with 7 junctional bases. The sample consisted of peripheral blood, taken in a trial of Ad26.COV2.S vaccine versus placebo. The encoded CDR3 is CAGSSGTSYNEQFF. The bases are TGTGCCGGCTCAAGCGGGACCTCCTACAATGAGCAGTTCTTC.